This section outlines one TCR beta chain sequence together with its context. Antigen: not known. This entry comes from a study of OX40 agonist ivuxolimab in advanced cancers. Study summary: People who had prior anti-PD-1, anti-PD-L1 or anti-CTLA-4 therapy could take part, and roughly 44% had some. Study-wide findings and caveats: Patients who responded partially at 0.1-3.0 mg/kg showed clonal expansion ranking among the lowest. Certain nonresponding patients likewise had low normalized T-cell clonal expansion. Expanded clones were, on average, more numerous among CD8+ T cells than CD4+.

This CDR3 is 11 amino acids long. V was cut by 6 bases and J by 6 bases, with 8 bases left in between. CDR1 MNHNS and CDR2 SASEGT come from the germline V gene. The repertoire was sequenced with immunoSEQ multiplex PCR; TCRdb's copy has only in-frame clones and lacks some. Among around 82,000 clones, 85% to 90% were seen once, and the ten largest hold roughly 13%. V usage is TRBV6-1 and J usage is TRBJ1-1, with D unresolved. The clonotype comes from an adult with an advanced solid tumor such as melanoma, head and neck, liver or kidney cancer. This material consisted of CD4+ or CD8+ T cells sorted from blood, taken in a trial of the OX40 agonist ivuxolimab. The CDR3 DNA sequence: TGTGCCAGCAGATGGGAGTCTGAAGCTTTCTTT. It is translated as CASRWESEAFF.